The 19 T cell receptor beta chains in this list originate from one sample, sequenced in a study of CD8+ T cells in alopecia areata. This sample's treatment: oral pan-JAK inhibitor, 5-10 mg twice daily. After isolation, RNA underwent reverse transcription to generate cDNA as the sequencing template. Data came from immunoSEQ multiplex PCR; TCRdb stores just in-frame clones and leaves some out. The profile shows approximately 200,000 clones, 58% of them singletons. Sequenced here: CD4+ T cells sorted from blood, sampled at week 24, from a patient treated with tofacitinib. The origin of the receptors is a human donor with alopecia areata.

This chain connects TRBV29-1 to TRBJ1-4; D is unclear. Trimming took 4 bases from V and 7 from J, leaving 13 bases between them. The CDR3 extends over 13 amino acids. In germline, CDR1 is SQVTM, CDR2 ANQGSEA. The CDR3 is CSVVPADSEKLFF. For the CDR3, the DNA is TGCAGCGTTGTCCCCGCTGACTCTGAAAAACTGTTTTTT.

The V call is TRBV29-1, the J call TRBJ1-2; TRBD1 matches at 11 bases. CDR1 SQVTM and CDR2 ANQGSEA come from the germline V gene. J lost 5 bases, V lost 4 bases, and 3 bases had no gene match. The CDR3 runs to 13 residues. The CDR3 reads CSVVRDRGYGYTF. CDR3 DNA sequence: TGCAGCGTTGTTAGGGACAGGGGGTATGGCTACACCTTC.

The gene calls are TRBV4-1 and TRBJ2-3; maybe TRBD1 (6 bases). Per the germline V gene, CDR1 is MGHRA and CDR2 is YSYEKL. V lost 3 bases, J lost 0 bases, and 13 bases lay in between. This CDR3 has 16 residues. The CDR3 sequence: CASSQGTITSTDTQYF. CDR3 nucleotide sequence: TGCGCCAGCAGCCAGGGGACAATTACTAGCACAGATACGCAGTATTTT.

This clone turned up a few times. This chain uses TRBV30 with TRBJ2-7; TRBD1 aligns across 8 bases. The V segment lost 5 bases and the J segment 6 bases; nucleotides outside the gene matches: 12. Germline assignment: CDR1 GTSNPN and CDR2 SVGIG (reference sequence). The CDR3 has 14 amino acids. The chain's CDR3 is CAWDKGTGYREQYF. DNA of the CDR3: TGTGCCTGGGATAAAGGGACAGGCTATCGCGAGCAGTACTTC.

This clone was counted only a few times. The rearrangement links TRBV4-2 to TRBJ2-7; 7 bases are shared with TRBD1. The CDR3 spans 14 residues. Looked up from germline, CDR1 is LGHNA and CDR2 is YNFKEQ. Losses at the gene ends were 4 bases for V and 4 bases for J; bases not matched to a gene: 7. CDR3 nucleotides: TGTGCCAGCAGCCTCGACAGGGTTGGGTACGAGCAGTACTTC. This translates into CASSLDRVGYEQYF.

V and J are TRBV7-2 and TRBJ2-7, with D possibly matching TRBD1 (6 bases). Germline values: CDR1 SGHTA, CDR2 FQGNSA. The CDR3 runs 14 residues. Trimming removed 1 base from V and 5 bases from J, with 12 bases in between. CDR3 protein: CASSLGPGADEQYF. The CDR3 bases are TGTGCCAGCAGCTTAGGTCCAGGGGCCGACGAGCAGTACTTC. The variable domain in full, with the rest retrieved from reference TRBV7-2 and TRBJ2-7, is GAGVSQSPSNKVTEKGKDVELRCDPISGHTALYWYRQSLGQGLEFLIYFQGNSAPDKSGLPSDRFSAERTGGSVSTLTIQRTQQEDSAVYLCASSLGPGADEQYFGPGTRLTVT.

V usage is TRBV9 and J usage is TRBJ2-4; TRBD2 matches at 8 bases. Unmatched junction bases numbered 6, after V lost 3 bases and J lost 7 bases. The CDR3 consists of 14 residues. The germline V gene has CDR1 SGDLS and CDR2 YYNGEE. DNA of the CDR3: TGTGCCAGCAGCGCCAGCCCGGGAGGGAACATTCAGTACTTC. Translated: CASSASPGGNIQYF.

CDR3 nucleotide sequence: TGTGCCAGCTCACGGGCAGGTCGGTTTTACGAGCAGTACTTC. Amino acids: CASSRAGRFYEQYF. This rearrangement joins TRBV18 to TRBJ2-7, with no clear D. Germline V lookup: CDR1 KGHSH, CDR2 LQKENI. V was shortened by 4 bases and J by 4 bases, with 14 bases between the two germline ends. The CDR3 loop spans 14 amino acids. The full variable domain, with the rest looked up from reference TRBV18 and TRBJ2-7, is NAGVMQNPRHLVRRRGQEARLRCSPMKGHSHVYWYRQLPEEGLKFMVYLQKENIIDESGMPKERFSAEFPKEGPSILRIQQVVRGDSAAYFCASSRAGRFYEQYFGPGTRLTVT.

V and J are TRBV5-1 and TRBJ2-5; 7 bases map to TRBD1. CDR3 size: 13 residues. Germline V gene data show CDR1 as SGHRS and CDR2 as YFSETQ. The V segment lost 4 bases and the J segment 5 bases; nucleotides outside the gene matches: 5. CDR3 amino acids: CASSPRGFETQYF. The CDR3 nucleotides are TGCGCCAGCAGCCCCAGGGGGTTCGAGACCCAGTACTTC.

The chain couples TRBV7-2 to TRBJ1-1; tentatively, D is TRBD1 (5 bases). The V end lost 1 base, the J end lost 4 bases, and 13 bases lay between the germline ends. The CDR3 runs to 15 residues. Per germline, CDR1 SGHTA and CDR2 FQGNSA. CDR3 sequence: CASSLVWGEGTEAFF. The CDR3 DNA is TGTGCCAGCAGCTTAGTTTGGGGCGAGGGCACTGAAGCTTTCTTT.

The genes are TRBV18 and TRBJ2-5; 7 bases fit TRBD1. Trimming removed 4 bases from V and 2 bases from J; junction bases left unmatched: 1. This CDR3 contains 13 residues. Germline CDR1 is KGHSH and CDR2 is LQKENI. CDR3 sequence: CASSLQGQETQYF. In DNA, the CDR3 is TGTGCCAGCTCACTACAGGGGCAAGAGACCCAGTACTTC.

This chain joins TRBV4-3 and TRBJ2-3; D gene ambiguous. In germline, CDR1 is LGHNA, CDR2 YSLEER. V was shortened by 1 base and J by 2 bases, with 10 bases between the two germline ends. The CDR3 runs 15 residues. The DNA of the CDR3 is TGCGCCAGCAGCCAAGTCTTCCAGTCCACAGATACGCAGTATTTT. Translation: CASSQVFQSTDTQYF.

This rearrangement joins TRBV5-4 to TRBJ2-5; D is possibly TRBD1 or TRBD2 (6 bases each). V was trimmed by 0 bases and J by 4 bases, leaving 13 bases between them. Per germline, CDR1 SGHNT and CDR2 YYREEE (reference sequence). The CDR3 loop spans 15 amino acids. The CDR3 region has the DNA TGTGCCAGCAGCTTGGATCCCAGGGGAGGAGAGACCCAGTACTTC. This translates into CASSLDPRGGETQYF.

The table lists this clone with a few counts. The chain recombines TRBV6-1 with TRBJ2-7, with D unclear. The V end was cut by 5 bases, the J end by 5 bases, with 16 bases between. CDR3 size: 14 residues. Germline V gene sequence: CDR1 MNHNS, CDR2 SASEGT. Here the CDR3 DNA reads TGTGCCAGCAGTCCCCAAGCCCCTCCTAACGAGCAGTACTTC. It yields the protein CASSPQAPPNEQYF.

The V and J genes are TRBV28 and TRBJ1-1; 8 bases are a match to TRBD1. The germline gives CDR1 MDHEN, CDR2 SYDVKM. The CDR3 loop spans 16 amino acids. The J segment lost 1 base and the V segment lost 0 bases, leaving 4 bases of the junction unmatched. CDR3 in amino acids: CASSLWAGGRNTEAFF. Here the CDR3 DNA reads TGTGCCAGCAGTTTATGGGCAGGGGGCCGGAACACTGAAGCTTTCTTT.

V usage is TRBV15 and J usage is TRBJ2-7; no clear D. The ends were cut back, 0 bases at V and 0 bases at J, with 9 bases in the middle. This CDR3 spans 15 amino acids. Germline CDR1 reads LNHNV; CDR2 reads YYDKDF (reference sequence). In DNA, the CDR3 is TGTGCCACCAGCAGAGAAGCCACTTACTCCTACGAGCAGTACTTC. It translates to CATSREATYSYEQYF.

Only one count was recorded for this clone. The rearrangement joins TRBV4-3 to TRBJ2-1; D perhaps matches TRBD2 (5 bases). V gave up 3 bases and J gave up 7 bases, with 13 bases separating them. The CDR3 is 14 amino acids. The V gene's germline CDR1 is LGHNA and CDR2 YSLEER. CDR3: CASSQGYGVNEQFF. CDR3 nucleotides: TGCGCCAGCAGCCAGGGGTACGGGGTTAATGAGCAGTTCTTC.

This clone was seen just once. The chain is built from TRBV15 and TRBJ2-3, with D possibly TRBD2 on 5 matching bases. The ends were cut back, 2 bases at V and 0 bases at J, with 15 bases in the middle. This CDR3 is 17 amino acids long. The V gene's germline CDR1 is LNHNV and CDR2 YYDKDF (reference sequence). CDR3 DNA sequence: TGTGCCACCAGCAGATCGGTAAATACTAGGAGCACAGATACGCAGTATTTT. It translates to CATSRSVNTRSTDTQYF.

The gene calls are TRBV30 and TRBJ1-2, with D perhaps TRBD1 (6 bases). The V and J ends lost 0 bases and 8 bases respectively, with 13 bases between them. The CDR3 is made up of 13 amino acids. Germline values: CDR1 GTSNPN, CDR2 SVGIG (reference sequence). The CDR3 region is CAWSVRRGEGYTF. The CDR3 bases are TGTGCCTGGAGTGTACGCAGGGGAGAAGGCTACACCTTC.